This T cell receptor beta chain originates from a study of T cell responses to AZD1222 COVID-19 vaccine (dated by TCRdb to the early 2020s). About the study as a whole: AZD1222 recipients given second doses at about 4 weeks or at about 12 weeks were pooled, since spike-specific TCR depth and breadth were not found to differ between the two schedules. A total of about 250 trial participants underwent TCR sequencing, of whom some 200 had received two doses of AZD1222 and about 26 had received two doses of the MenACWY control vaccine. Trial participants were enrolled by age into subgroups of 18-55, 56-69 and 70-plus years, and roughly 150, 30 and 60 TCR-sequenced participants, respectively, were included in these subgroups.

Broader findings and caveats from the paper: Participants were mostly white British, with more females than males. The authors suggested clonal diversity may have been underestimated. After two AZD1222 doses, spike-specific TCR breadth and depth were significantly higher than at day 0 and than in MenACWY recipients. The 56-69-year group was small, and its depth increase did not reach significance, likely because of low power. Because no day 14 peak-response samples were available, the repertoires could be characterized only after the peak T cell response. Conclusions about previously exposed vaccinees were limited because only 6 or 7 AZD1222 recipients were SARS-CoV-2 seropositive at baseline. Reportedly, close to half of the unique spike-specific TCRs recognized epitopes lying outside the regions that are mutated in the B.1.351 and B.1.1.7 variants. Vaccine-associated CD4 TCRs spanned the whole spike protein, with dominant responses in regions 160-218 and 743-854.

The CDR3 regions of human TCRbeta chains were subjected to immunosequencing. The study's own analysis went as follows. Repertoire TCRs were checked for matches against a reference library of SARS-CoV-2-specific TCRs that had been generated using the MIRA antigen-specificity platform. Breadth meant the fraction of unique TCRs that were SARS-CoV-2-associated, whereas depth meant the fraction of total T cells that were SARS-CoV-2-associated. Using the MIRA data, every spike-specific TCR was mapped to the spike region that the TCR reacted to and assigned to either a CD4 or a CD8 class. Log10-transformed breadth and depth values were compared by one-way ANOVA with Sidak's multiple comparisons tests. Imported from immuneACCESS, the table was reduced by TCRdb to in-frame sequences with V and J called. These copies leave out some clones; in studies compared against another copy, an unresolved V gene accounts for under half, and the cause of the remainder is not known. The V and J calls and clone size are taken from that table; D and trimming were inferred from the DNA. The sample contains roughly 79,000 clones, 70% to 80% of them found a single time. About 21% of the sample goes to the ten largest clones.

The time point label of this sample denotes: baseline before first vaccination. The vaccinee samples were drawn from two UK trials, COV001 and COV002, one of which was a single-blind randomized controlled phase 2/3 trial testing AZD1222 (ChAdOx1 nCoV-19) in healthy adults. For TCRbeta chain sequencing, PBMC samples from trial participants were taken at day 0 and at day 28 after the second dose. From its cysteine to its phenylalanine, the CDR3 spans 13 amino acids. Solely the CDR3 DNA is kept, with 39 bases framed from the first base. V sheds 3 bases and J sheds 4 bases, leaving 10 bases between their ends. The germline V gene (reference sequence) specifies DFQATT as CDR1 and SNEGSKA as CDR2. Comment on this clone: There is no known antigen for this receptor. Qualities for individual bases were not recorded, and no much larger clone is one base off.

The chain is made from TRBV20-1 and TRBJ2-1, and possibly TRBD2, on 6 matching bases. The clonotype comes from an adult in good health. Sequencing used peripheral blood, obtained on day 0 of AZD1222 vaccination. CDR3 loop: CSASVAAYNEQFF. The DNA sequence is TGCAGTGCTAGTGTAGCGGCGTACAATGAGCAGTTCTTC.